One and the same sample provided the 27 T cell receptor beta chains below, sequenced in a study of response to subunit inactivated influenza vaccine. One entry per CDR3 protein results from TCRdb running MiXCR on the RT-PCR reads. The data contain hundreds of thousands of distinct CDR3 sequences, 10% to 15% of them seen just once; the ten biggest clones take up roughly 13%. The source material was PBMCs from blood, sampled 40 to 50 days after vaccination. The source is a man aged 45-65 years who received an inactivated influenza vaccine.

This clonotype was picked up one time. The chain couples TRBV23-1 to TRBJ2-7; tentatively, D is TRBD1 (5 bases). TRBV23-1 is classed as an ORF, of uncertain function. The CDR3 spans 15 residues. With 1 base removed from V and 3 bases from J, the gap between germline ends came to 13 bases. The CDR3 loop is CASSQFLDKHYEQYF. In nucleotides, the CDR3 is TGCGCCAGCAGTCAATTCCTGGACAAACACTACGAGCAGTACTTC.

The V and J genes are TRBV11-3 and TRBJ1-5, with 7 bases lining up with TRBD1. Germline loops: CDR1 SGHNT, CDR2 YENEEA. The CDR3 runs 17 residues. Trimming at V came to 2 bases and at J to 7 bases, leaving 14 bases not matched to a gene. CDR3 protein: CASSLMGEQGIGQPQHF. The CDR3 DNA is TGTGCCAGCAGCTTAATGGGGGAACAGGGGATTGGGCAGCCCCAGCATTTT.

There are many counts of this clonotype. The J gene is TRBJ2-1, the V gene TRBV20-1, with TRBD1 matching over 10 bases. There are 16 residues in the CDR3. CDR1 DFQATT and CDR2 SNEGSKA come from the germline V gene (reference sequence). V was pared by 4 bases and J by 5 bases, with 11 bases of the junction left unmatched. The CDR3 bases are TGCAGTGCTACTCCCATTACCGGGACAGGGGACAATGAGCAGTTCTTC. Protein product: CSATPITGTGDNEQFF.

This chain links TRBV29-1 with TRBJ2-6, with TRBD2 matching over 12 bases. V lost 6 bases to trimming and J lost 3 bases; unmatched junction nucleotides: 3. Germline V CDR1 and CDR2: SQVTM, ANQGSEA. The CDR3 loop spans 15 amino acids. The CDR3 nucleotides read TGCAGCGTACTAGCGGGAGGACGTGGGGCCAACGTCCTGACTTTC. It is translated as CSVLAGGRGANVLTF. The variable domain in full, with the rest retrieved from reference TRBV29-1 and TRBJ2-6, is SAVISQKPSRDICQRGTSLTIQCQVDSQVTMMFWYRQQPGQSLTLIATANQGSEATYESGFVIDKFPISRPNLTFSTLTVSNMSPEDSSIYLCSVLAGGRGANVLTFGAGSRLTVL.

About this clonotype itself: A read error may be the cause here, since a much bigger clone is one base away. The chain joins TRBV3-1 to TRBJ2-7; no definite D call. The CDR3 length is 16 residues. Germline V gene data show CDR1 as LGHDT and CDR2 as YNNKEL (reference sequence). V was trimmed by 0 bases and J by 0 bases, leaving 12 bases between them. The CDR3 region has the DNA TGTGCCAGCAGCCAAGATCGCAGACTTTCCTCCTACGAGCAGTACTTC. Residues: CASSQDRRLSSYEQYF.

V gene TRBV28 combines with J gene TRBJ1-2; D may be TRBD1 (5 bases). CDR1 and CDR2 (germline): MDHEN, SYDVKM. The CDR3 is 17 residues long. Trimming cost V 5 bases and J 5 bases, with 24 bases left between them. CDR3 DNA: TGTGCCAGCAGTCCGGGGGGGGGGAAGACGATAAGATATGGCTACACCTTC. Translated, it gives CASSPGGGKTIRYGYTF.

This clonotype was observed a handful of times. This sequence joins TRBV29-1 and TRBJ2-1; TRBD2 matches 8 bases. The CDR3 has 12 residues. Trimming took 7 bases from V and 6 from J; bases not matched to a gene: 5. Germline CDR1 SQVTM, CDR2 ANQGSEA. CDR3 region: CSARGGGNEQFF. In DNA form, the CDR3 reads TGCAGCGCCCGGGGGGGGGGCAATGAGCAGTTCTTC.

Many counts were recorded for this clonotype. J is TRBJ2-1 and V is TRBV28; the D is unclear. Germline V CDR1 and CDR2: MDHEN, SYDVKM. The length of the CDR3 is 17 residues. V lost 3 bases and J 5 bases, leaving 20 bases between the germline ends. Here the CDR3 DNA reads TGTGCCAGCAGTTTTTTCGAAGGATGGGGTATGGACAATGAGCAGTTCTTC. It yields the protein CASSFFEGWGMDNEQFF.

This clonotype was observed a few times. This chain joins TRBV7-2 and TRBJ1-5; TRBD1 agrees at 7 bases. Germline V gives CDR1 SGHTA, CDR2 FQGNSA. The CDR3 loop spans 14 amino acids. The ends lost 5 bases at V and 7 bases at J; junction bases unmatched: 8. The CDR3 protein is CASSPYRGRQPQHF. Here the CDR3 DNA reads TGTGCCAGCAGCCCGTACAGGGGTAGGCAGCCCCAGCATTTT.

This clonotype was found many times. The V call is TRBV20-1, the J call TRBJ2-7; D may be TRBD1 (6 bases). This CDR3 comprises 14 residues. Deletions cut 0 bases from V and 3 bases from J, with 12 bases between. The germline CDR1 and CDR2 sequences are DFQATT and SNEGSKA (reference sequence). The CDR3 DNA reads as TGCAGTGCTAGAGATCTCGCAGGGGACTACGAGCAGTACTTC. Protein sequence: CSARDLAGDYEQYF.

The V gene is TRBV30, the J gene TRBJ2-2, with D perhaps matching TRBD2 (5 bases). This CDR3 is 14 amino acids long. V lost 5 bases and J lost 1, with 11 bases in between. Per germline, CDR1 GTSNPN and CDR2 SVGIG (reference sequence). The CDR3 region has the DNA TGTGCCTGGGGCGCGGGCGGGAACACCGGGGAGCTGTTTTTT. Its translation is CAWGAGGNTGELFF.

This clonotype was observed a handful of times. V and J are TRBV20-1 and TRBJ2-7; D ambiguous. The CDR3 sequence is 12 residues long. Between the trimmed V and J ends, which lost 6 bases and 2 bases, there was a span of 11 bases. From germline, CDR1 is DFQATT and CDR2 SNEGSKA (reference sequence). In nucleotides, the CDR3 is TGCAGTGCAAAAGTGTGGCCCTACGAGCAGTACTTC. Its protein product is CSAKVWPYEQYF.

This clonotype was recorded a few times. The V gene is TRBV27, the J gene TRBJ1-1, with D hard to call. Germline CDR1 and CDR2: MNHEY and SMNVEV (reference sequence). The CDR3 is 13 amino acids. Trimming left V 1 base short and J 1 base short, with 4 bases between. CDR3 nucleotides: TGTGCCAGCAGTTTATACAAGAACACTGAAGCTTTCTTT. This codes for CASSLYKNTEAFF.

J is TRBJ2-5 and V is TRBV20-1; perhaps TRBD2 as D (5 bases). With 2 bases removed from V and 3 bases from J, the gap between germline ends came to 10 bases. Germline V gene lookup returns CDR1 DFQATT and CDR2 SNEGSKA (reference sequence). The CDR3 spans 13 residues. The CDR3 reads CSARRLAEETQYF. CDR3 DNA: TGCAGTGCTAGAAGGCTAGCTGAAGAGACCCAGTACTTC.

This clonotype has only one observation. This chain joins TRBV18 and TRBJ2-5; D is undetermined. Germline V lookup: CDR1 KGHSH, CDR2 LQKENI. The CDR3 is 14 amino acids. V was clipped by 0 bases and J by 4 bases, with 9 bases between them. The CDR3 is CASSPPSLLETQYF. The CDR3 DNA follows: TGTGCCAGCTCACCACCGTCTTTGCTAGAGACCCAGTACTTC.

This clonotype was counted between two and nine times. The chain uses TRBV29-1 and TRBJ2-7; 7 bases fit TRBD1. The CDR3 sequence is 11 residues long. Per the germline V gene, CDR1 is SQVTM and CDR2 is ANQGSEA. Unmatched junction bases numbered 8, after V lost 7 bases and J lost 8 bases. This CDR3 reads CSGDRDGKQYF. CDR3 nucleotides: TGCAGCGGAGACAGGGACGGCAAGCAGTACTTC.

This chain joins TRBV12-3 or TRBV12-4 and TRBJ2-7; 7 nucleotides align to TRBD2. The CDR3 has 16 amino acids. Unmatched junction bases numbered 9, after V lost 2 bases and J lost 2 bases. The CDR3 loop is CASSLSWVGGAYEQYF. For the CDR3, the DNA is TGTGCCAGCAGTTTAAGCTGGGTGGGGGGGGCCTACGAGCAGTACTTC.

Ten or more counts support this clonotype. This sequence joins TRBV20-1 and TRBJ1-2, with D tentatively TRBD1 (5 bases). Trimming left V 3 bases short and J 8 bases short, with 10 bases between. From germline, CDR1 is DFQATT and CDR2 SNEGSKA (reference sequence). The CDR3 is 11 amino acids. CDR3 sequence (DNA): TGCAGTGCTAGTACGGGGCCGGGCTACACCTTC. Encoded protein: CSASTGPGYTF.

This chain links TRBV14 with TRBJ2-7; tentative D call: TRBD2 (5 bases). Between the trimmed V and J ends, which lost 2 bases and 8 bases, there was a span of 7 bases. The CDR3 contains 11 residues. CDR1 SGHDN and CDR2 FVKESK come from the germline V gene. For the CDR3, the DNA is TGTGCCAGCAGCCAAACGGGGAAGCAGTACTTC. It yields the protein CASSQTGKQYF.

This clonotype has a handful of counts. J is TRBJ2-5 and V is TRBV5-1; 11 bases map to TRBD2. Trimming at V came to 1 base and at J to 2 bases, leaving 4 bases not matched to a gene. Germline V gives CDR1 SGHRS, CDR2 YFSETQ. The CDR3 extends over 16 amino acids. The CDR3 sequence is CASSLMLAGGQETQYF. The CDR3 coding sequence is TGCGCCAGCAGCTTGATGCTAGCGGGGGGACAAGAGACCCAGTACTTC.

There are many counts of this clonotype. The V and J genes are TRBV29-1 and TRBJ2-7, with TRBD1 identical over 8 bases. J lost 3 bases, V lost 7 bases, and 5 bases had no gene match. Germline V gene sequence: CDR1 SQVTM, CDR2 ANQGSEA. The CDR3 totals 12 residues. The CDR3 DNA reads TGCAGCGCGCGGACAGGGCTCTACGAGCAGTACTTC. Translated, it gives CSARTGLYEQYF.

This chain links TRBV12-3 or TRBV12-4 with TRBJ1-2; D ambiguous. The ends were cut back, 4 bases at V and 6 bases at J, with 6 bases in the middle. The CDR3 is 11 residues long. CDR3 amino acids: CASSWGDGYTF. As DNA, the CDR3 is TGTGCCAGCAGTTGGGGAGATGGCTACACCTTC.

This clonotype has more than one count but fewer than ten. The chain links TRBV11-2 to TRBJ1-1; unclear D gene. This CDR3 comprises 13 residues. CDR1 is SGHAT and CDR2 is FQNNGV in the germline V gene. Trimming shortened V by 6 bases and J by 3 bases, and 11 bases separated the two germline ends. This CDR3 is CASRKITYTEAFF. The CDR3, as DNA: TGTGCCAGCAGGAAGATTACTTACACTGAAGCTTTCTTT.

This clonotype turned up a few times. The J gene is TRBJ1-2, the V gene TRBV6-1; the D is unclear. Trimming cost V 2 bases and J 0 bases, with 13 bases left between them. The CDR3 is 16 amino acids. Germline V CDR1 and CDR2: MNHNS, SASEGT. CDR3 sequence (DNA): TGTGCCAGCAGTGAAACGGGATTCGTTCCTAACTATGGCTACACCTTC. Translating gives CASSETGFVPNYGYTF.

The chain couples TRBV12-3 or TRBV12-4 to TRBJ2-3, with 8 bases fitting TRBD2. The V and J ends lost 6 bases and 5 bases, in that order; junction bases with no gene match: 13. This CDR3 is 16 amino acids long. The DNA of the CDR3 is TGTGCCAGCAGCCCCCCTAACGGGGGGGCGGGAGATACGCAGTATTTT. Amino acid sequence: CASSPPNGGAGDTQYF.

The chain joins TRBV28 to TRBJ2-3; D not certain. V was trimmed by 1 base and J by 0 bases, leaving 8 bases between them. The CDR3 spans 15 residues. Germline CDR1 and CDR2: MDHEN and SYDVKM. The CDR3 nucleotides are TGTGCCAGCAGTTTATTGCCAGTAAGCACAGATACGCAGTATTTT. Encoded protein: CASSLLPVSTDTQYF.

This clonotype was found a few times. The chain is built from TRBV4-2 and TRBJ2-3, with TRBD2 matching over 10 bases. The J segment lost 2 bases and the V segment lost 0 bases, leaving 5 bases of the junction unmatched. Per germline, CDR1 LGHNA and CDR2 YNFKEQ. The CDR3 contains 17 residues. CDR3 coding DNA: TGTGCCAGCAGCCAAGAAGTTCTAGCGGGGGTCACAGATACGCAGTATTTT. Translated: CASSQEVLAGVTDTQYF.